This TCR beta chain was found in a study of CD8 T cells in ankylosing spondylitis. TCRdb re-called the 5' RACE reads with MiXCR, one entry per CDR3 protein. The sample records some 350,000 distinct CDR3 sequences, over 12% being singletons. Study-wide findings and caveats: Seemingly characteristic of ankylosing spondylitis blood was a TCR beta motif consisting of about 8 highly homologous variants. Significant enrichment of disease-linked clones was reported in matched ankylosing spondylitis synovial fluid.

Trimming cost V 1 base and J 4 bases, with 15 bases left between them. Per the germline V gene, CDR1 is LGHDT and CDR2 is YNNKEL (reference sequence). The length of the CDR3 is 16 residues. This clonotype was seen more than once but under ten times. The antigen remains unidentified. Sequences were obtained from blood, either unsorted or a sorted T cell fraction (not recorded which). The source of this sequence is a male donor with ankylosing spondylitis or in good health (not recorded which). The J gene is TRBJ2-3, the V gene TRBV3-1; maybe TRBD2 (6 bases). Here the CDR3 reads CASSQGSGSGADTQYF. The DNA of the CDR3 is TGTGCCAGCAGCCAAGGATCCGGGAGCGGAGCAGATACGCAGTATTTT.